Following are 12 T cell receptor beta chains from one sample sequenced in a study of cytomegalovirus exposure and HLA in healthy donors. Primers: 60 Vbeta forward and 13 Jbeta reverse. The repertoire was sequenced with immunoSEQ multiplex PCR; TCRdb's copy has only in-frame clones and lacks some. Of 120,000 to 150,000 clones in the sample, 80% to 85% were seen once. Material: PBMCs. Every receptor here comes from a female donor in good health and CMV-seronegative.

The chain joins TRBV27 to TRBJ2-7; the match to TRBD2 covers 10 bases. The CDR3 length is 15 residues. CDR1 and CDR2 (germline): MNHEY, SMNVEV (reference sequence). The J segment lost 6 bases and the V segment lost 4 bases, leaving 9 bases of the junction unmatched. This chain's CDR3 is CASSYSGREVGEQYF. The CDR3 coding sequence is TGTGCCAGCAGTTACAGCGGGAGGGAAGTAGGCGAGCAGTACTTC.

The chain has TRBV5-1 and TRBJ2-5; weak D call: TRBD1 (6 bases). This CDR3 contains 14 residues. CDR1 and CDR2 from the germline V gene are SGHRS and YFSETQ. V lost 3 bases, J lost 5 bases, and 14 bases lay in between. The CDR3 protein is CASSYREFGETQYF. In DNA, the CDR3 is TGCGCCAGCAGCTACAGGGAGTTCGGGGAGACCCAGTACTTC. The entire variable domain, with the rest obtained from reference TRBV5-1 and TRBJ2-5, is as follows: KAGVTQTPRYLIKTRGQQVTLSCSPISGHRSVSWYQQTPGQGLQFLFEYFSETQRNKGNFPGRFSGRQFSNSRSEMNVSTLELGDSALYLCASSYREFGETQYFGPGTRLLVL.

This chain joins TRBV4-2 and TRBJ2-5; TRBD1 is a possible D gene (6 bases). The CDR3 is 14 residues long. V was shortened by 1 base and J by 2 bases, with 8 bases between the two germline ends. CDR1 LGHNA and CDR2 YNFKEQ come from the germline V gene. CDR3 in DNA: TGTGCCAGCAGCCAAGGTGGACAGCAAGAGACCCAGTACTTC. It specifies CASSQGGQQETQYF.

The CDR3 DNA is TGTGCCAGCAGCCGAGGACAGGAGCGATCACCCCTCCACTTT. Translating it yields CASSRGQERSPLHF. The chain has TRBV5-7 and TRBJ1-6; 7 positions match TRBD1. TRBV5-7 is noted as an ORF with a role that remains uncertain. CDR3 size: 14 residues. The ends lost 4 bases at V and 10 bases at J; junction bases unmatched: 8.

The chain has TRBV27 and TRBJ2-3; 7 nucleotides line up with TRBD1. With V trimmed by 2 bases and J by 4 bases, 12 bases remained unmatched. The CDR3 is made up of 17 amino acids. Looked up from germline, CDR1 is MNHEY and CDR2 is SMNVEV (reference sequence). CDR3 sequence (DNA): TGTGCCAGCAGTTTAAGGACCCTCCGACAGGGCCCAGATACGCAGTATTTT. Translated, it gives CASSLRTLRQGPDTQYF.

In its sample, this clone was seen once. J is TRBJ1-4 and V is TRBV7-9, with D possibly TRBD1 on 5 matching bases. Trimming left V 4 bases short and J 4 bases short, with 13 bases between. This CDR3 contains 15 residues. Germline CDR1 SEHNR, CDR2 FQNEAQ (reference sequence). The CDR3 is CASSSPGLLNEKLFF. The CDR3 DNA is TGTGCCAGCAGCTCCCCGGGACTGCTTAATGAAAAACTGTTTTTT.

The gene calls are TRBV5-1 and TRBJ2-2, with a possible D match to TRBD1 (5 bases). CDR1 is SGHRS and CDR2 is YFSETQ in the germline V gene. Deletions cut 4 bases from V and 5 bases from J, with 15 bases between. The CDR3 covers 15 residues. The CDR3, as DNA: TGCGCCAGCAGCGTAATGGGGCCCAATACCGGGGAGCTGTTTTTT. This codes for CASSVMGPNTGELFF.

Notes on this clone: One end of the junction varies from germline; a read error may be responsible. V usage is TRBV7-7 and J usage is TRBJ2-5; D gene unclear. The germline gives CDR1 SSHAT, CDR2 FNYEAQ (reference sequence). CDR3 size: 15 residues. CDR3 nucleotide sequence: TGTGCTAGCAGCTTAGAATTTGGTACGCAAGAGGCCCAGTACTTC. This encodes CASSLEFGTQEAQYF.

The CDR3 here is CASSLEKYSGAGNTIYF. The CDR3 nucleotides are TGCGCCAGCAGCTTGGAAAAATATTCAGGGGCTGGAAACACCATATATTTT. The V call is TRBV5-1, the J call TRBJ1-3; possibly TRBD1 for D (6 bases). Looked up from germline, CDR1 is SGHRS and CDR2 is YFSETQ. The V end was cut by 0 bases, the J end by 2 bases, with 15 bases between. There are 17 residues in the CDR3.

The chain has TRBV19 and TRBJ2-1; 9 bases are shared with TRBD1. J gave up 7 bases and V 6 bases, and 7 bases lay outside the gene matches. The CDR3 extends over 14 amino acids. Per the germline V gene, CDR1 is LNHDA and CDR2 is SQIVND (reference sequence). This CDR3 is CASRKGTGMNEQFF. Here the CDR3 DNA reads TGTGCCAGTAGGAAGGGGACAGGGATGAATGAGCAGTTCTTC.

This clone was detected once. V and J are TRBV11-2 and TRBJ2-1, with 10 bases matching TRBD1. V gave up 4 bases and J gave up 6 bases; unmatched junction bases: 9. Looked up from germline, CDR1 is SGHAT and CDR2 is FQNNGV. CDR3 length: 16 residues. The DNA of the CDR3 is TGTGCCAGCAGCTCGGTGCCGGGACAGGGGAGCAATGAGCAGTTCTTC. It encodes CASSSVPGQGSNEQFF.

The gene calls are TRBV30 and TRBJ2-3; 12 nucleotides line up with TRBD2. CDR1 and CDR2 (germline): GTSNPN, SVGIG (reference sequence). Germline trimming cut 0 bases from V and 0 bases from J; bases unmatched to any gene: 7. This CDR3 comprises 18 residues. The CDR3 sequence: CAWSVSSGRAGSTDTQYF. In nucleotides, the CDR3 is TGTGCCTGGAGTGTCTCTAGCGGGAGGGCTGGTAGCACAGATACGCAGTATTTT. The complete variable domain, with remaining parts taken from reference TRBV30 and TRBJ2-3, reads SQTIHQWPATLVQPVGSPLSLECTVEGTSNPNLYWYRQAAGRGLQLLFYSVGIGQISSEVPQNLSASRPQDRQFILSSKKLLLSDSGFYLCAWSVSSGRAGSTDTQYFGPGTRLTVL.